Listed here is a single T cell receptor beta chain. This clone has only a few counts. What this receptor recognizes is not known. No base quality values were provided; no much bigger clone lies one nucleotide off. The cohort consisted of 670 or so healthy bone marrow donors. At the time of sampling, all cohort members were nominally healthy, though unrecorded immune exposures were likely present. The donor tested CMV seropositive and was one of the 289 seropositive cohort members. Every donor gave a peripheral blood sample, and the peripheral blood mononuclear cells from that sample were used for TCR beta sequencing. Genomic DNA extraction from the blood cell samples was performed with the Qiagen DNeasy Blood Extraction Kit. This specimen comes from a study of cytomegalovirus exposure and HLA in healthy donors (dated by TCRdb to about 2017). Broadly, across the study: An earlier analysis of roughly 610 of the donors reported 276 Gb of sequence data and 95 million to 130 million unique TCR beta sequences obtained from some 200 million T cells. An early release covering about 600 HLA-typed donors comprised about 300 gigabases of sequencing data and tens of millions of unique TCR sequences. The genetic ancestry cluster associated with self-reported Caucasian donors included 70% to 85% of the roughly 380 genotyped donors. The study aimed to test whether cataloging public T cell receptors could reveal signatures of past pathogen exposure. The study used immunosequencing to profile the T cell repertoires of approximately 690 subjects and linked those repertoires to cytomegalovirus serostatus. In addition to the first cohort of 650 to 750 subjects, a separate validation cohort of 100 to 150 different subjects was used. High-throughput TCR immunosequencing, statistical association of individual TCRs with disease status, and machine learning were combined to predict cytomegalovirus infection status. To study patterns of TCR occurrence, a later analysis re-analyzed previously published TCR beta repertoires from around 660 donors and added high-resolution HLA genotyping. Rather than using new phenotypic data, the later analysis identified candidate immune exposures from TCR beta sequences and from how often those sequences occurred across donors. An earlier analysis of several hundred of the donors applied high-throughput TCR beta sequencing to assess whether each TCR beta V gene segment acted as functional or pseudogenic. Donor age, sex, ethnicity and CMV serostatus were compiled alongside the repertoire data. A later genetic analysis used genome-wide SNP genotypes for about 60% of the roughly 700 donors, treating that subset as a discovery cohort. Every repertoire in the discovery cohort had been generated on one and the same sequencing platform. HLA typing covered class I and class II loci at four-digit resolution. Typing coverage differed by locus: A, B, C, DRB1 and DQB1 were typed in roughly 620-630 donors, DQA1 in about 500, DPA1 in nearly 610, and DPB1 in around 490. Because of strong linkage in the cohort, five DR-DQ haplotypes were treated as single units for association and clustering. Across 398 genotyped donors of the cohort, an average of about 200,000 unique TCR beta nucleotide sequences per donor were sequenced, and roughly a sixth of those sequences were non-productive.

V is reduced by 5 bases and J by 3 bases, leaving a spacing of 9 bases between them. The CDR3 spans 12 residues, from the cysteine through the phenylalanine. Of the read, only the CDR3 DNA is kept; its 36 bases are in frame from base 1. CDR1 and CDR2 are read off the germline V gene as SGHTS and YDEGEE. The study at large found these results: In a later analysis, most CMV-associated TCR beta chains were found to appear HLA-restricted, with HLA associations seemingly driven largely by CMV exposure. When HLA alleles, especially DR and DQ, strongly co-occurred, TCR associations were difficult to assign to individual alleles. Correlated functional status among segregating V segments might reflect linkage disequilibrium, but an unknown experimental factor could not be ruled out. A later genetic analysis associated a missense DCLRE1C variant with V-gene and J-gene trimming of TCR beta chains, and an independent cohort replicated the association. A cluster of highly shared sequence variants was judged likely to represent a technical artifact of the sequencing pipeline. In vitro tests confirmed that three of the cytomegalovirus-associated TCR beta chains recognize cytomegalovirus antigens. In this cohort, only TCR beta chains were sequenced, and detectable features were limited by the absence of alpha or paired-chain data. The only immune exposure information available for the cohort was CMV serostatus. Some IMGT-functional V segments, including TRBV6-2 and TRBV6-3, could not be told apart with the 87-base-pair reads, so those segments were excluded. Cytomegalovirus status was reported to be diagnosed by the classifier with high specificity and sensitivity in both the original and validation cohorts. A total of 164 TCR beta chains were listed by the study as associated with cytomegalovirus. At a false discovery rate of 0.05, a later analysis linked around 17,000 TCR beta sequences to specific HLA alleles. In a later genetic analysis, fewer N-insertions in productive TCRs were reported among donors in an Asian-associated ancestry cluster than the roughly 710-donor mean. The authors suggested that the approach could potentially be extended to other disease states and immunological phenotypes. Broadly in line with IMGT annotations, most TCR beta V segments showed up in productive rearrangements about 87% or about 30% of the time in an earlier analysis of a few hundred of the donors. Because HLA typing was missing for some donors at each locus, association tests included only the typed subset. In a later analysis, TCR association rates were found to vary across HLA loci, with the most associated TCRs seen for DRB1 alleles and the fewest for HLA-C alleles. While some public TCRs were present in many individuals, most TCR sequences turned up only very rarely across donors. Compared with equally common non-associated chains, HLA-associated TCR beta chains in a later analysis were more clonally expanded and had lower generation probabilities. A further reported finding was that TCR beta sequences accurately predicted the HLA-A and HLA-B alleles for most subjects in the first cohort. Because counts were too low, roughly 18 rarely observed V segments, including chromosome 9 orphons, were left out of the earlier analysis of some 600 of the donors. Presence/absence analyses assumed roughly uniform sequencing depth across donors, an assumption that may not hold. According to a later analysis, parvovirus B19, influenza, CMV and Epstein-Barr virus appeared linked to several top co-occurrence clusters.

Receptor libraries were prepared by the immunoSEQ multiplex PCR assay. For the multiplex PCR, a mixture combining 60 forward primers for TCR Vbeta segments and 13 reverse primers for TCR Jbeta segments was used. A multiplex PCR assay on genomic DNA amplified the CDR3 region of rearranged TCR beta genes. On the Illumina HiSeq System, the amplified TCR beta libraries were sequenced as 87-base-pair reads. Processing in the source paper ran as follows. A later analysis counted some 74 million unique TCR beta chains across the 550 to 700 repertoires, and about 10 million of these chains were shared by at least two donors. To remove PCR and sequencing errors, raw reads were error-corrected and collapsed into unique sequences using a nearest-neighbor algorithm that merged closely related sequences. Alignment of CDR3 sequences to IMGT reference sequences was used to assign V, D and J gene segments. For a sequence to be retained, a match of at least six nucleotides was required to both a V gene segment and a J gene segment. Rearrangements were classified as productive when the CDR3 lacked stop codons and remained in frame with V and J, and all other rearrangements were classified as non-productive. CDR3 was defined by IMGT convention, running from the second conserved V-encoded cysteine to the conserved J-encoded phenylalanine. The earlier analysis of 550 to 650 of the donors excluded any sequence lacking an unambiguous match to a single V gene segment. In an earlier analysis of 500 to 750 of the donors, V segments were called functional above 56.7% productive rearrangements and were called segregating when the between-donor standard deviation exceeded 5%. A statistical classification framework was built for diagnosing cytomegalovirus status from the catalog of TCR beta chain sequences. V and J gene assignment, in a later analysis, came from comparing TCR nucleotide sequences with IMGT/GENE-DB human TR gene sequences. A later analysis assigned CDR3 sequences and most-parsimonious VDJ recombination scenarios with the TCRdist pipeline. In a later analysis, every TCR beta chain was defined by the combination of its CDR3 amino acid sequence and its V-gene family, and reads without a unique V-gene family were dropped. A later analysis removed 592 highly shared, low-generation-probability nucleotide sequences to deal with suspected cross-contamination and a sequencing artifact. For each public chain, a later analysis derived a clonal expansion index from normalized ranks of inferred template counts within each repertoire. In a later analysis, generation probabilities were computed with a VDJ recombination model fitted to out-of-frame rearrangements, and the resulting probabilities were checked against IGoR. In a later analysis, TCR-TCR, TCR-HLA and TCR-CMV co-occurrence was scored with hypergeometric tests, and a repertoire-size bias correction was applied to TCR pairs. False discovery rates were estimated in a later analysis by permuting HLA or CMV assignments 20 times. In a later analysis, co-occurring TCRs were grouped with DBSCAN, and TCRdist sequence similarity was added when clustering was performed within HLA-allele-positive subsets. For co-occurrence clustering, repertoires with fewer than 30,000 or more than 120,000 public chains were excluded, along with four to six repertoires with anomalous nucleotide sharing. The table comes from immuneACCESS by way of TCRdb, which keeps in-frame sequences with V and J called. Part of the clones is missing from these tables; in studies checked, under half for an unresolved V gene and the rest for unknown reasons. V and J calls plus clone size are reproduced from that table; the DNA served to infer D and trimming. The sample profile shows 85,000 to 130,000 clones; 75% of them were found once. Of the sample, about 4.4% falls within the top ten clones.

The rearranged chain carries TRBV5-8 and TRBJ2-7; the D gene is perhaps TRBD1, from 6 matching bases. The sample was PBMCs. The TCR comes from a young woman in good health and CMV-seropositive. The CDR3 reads CASRPGHYEQYF. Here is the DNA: TGTGCCAGCAGGCCGGGACACTACGAGCAGTACTTC.